This is a list of T cell receptor beta chains from one sample in a study of T cell responses to AZD1222 COVID-19 vaccine. The table came from immunoSEQ multiplex PCR; TCRdb's copy has only in-frame clones and leaves some out. This repertoire shows fewer than 130,000 clones, around nine tenths found once; its top ten account for over 2%. The starting material was peripheral blood, obtained 28 days after the second AZD1222 dose. The source is an adult who received the AZD1222 COVID-19 vaccine. CDR3s include the opening cysteine and the closing phenylalanine or tryptophan. The D gene is left open where the match is weak. Only part of the rows carry a size: once, few, many, or a class if the clone is expanded.

TRBJ1-6 . TRBV7-9 . CASSTDGTPYSPLHF TGTGCCAGCAGCACGGACGGAACCCCATATTCACCCCTCCACTTT
TRBJ1-1 . TRBV12-3/TRBV12-4 . CASLNWGGNEAFF TGTGCCAGCTTAAATTGGGGGGGAAATGAAGCTTTCTTT
TRBJ2-3 . TRBV5-1 . CAVGQGSSTDTQYF TGCGCCGTTGGGCAGGGCAGTAGCACAGATACGCAGTATTTT
TRBJ2-3 once TRBV11-2 TRBD2 CASSLEYAGGLSTDTQYF TGTGCCAGCAGCTTAGAGTATGCGGGGGGCCTTAGCACAGATACGCAGTATTTT
TRBJ2-1 once TRBV19 . CASSRRPGEQFF TGTGCCAGTAGTCGTCGGCCAGGGGAGCAGTTCTTC
TRBJ1-2 . TRBV25-1 TRBD1 CASSADDRGRPNYGYTF TGTGCCAGCAGCGCCGACGACAGGGGCCGACCTAACTATGGCTACACCTTC
TRBJ2-1 few TRBV5-6 . CASSGGLAGANLFNEQFF TGTGCCAGCAGCGGGGGTCTGGCGGGGGCCAACCTCTTCAATGAGCAGTTCTTC
TRBJ2-5 . TRBV7-3 TRBD1 CASSIGQAPRETQYF TGTGCCAGCAGCATCGGACAGGCGCCTCGGGAGACCCAGTACTTC
TRBJ1-2 . TRBV6-5 . CASKPGQSNYGYTF TGTGCCAGCAAGCCGGGACAATCTAACTATGGCTACACCTTC
TRBJ2-5 . TRBV18 TRBD2 CASSPTLASGETQYF TGTGCCAGCTCACCGACGTTGGCTAGCGGGGAGACCCAGTACTTC
TRBJ1-5 . TRBV18 TRBD1 CASARQGVINQPQHF TGTGCCAGCGCCCGACAGGGGGTCATCAATCAGCCCCAGCATTTT
TRBJ1-1 few TRBV18 . CASSLQGTNTEAFF TGTGCCAGCTCACTACAGGGCACGAACACTGAAGCTTTCTTT
TRBJ1-2 . TRBV5-1 TRBD1 CASSEGQSYGYTF TGCGCCAGCAGCGAGGGACAGAGCTATGGCTACACCTTC
TRBJ2-1 . TRBV5-6 . CASSLGRFYNEQFF TGTGCCAGCAGCTTGGGGCGGTTCTACAATGAGCAGTTCTTC
TRBJ2-5 . TRBV20-1 . CSASLAETTDQETQYF TGCAGTGCTAGTCTGGCAGAAACTACCGACCAAGAGACCCAGTACTTC
TRBJ2-5 . TRBV20-1 . CSARVRETQYF TGCAGTGCTAGAGTTCGGGAGACCCAGTACTTC
TRBJ1-6 . TRBV12-3/TRBV12-4 . CASRGTYNSPLHF TGTGCCAGCAGGGGAACCTATAATTCACCCCTCCACTTT
TRBJ2-7 . TRBV19 . CASSIDPSEQYF TGTGCCAGTAGTATCGACCCAAGCGAGCAGTACTTC
TRBJ1-5 . TRBV28 . CASSPGVRGKYSNQPQHF TGTGCCAGCAGTCCGGGGGTTCGGGGGAAATATAGCAATCAGCCCCAGCATTTT
TRBJ1-5 . TRBV18 TRBD1 CASSPTGTVLWPQHF TGTGCCAGCTCACCAACTGGGACAGTTCTTTGGCCCCAGCATTTT
TRBJ2-1 few TRBV4-1 . CASSQETGRYNEQFF TGCGCCAGCAGCCAAGAGACAGGCCGATACAATGAGCAGTTCTTC
TRBJ1-6 . TRBV7-2 TRBD1 CASSSTPTGDNSPLHF TGTGCCAGCAGCTCTACACCGACAGGGGACAATTCACCCCTCCACTTT
TRBJ2-1 . TRBV29-1 . CSVVPYNEQFF TGCAGCGTTGTTCCCTACAATGAGCAGTTCTTC
TRBJ2-2 . TRBV7-2 TRBD2 CASSLNGGAGGELFF TGTGCCAGCAGCTTAAACGGGGGGGCTGGCGGGGAGCTGTTTTTT
TRBJ2-5 . TRBV5-1 . CASSSGQLVTQYF TGCGCCAGCAGCTCTGGACAGTTAGTTACCCAGTACTTC
TRBJ2-2 . TRBV7-9 TRBD2 CASRSGLAGGTGELFF TGTGCCAGCAGATCTGGACTAGCGGGGGGAACCGGGGAGCTGTTTTTT
TRBJ2-5 . TRBV3-1/TRBV3-2 TRBD2 CASSPASGETQYF TGTGCCAGCAGCCCAGCTAGCGGAGAGACCCAGTACTTC
TRBJ2-5 . TRBV9 . CASSVGDEETQYF TGTGCCAGCAGCGTAGGGGATGAAGAGACCCAGTACTTC
TRBJ2-3 . TRBV28 . CASSPWTDSTDTQYF TGTGCCAGCAGTCCGTGGACGGACAGCACAGATACGCAGTATTTT
TRBJ2-3 . TRBV6-6 . CASSDLPDTQYF TGTGCCAGCAGTGACTTGCCAGATACGCAGTATTTT
TRBJ1-1 . TRBV19 . CASSIHRSGTEAFF TGTGCCAGTAGTATTCATCGCTCGGGGACTGAAGCTTTCTTT
TRBJ2-1 . TRBV5-4 TRBD2 CATHLAGAHNEQFF TGTGCCACCCATCTAGCGGGGGCGCACAATGAGCAGTTCTTC
TRBJ1-1 . TRBV5-1 . CASSLFPVNTEAFF TGCGCCAGCAGCTTGTTCCCGGTGAACACTGAAGCTTTCTTT
TRBJ2-6 . TRBV4-3 . CASSQDLGGSGANVLTF TGCGCCAGCAGCCAAGATCTGGGGGGCTCTGGGGCCAACGTCCTGACTTTC
TRBJ1-1 few TRBV4-3 TRBD1 CASSQDLPRTGMNTEAFF TGCGCCAGCAGCCAAGATCTTCCCCGGACAGGAATGAACACTGAAGCTTTCTTT
TRBJ2-2 . TRBV7-6 . CASSLEVDTGELFF TGTGCCAGCAGCTTAGAAGTGGACACCGGGGAGCTGTTTTTT
TRBJ2-3 . TRBV9 TRBD2 CASSAHTGLAGGHSTDTQYF TGTGCCAGCAGCGCCCACACAGGGCTAGCGGGGGGGCATAGCACAGATACGCAGTATTTT
TRBJ2-7 . TRBV27 . CASSLRPTSAYEQYF TGTGCCAGCAGTTTAAGGCCCACCTCCGCCTACGAGCAGTACTTC
TRBJ1-4 . TRBV4-3 TRBD1 CASSADRGRFGEKLFF TGCGCCAGCAGCGCTGACAGGGGGCGCTTTGGTGAAAAACTGTTTTTT